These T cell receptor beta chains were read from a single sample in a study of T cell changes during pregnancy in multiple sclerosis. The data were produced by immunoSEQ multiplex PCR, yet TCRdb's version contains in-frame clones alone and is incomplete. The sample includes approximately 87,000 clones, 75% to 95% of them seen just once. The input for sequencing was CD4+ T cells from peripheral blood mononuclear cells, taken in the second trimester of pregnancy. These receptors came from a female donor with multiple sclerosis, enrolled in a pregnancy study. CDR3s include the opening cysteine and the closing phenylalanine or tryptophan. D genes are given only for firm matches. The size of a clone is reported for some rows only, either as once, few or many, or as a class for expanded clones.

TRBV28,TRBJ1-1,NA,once,CASSLQWGDAFF,TGTGCCAGCAGTCTACAGTGGGGGGACGCTTTCTTT
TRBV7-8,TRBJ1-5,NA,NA,CASSWTGNQPQHF,TGTGCCAGCAGCTGGACAGGCAATCAGCCCCAGCATTTT
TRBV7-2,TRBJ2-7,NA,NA,CASSLVSSSEIYEQYF,TGTGCCAGCAGCTTAGTTTCGTCTAGCGAGATCTACGAGCAGTACTTC
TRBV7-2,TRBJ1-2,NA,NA,CASSLEYGGRAF,TGTGCCAGCAGCTTAGAATACGGGGGGCGCGCCTTC
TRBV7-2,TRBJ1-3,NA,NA,CASSPGLGNTIYF,TGTGCCAGCAGTCCAGGGCTTGGAAACACCATATATTTT
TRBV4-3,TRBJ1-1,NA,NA,CASSDSGTSRHTEAFF,TGCGCCAGCAGCGACTCCGGGACAAGTCGGCACACTGAAGCTTTCTTT
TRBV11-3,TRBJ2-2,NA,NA,CASRVTSKAGELFF,TGTGCCAGCAGGGTCACTAGTAAGGCCGGGGAGCTGTTTTTT
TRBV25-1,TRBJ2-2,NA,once,CASIGLPNTGELFF,TGTGCCAGCATAGGACTACCTAACACCGGGGAGCTGTTTTTT
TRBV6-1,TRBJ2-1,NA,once,CASSAARTRYNEQFF,TGTGCCAGCAGTGCGGCGCGGACAAGATACAATGAGCAGTTCTTC
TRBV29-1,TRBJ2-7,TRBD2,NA,CSVERGGQGEQYF,TGCAGCGTTGAACGCGGGGGGCAAGGCGAGCAGTACTTC